The 21 T cell receptor beta chains given below trace back to one sample, sequenced in a study of T-cell reconstitution after alpha-beta-depleted transplantation in children. The library targeted TCRbeta and was prepared with unique molecular identifiers. From the PCR reads, TCRdb called clonotypes with MiXCR, one entry per CDR3 protein. The sample records approximately 350,000 distinct CDR3 sequences, about 14% being singletons. The sample in question was PBMCs, obtained from the stem cell graft. These receptors came from a human donor who donated a stem cell graft to a child with Fanconi anemia.

This clonotype occurred many times. This chain joins TRBV19 and TRBJ2-2; tentatively, D is TRBD1 (5 bases). The CDR3 runs 14 residues. V lost 1 base and J lost 7, with 10 bases in between. Germline CDR1 reads LNHDA; CDR2 reads SQIVND (reference sequence). The CDR3 nucleotides are TGTGCCAGTAGTATAGTCCAGGGCGACGGGGAGCTGTTTTTT. This translates into CASSIVQGDGELFF. Looking up the rest from reference TRBV19 and TRBJ2-2 gives the full variable domain: DGGITQSPKYLFRKEGQNVTLSCEQNLNHDAMYWYRQDPGQGLRLIYYSQIVNDFQKGDIAEGYSVSREKKESFPLTVTSAQKNPTAFYLCASSIVQGDGELFFGEGSRLTVL.

This clonotype came up many times. The chain employs TRBV7-2 and TRBJ2-1; D unresolved. The CDR3 spans 13 residues. The V and J ends lost 2 bases and 7 bases respectively, with 9 bases between them. Looked up from germline, CDR1 is SGHTA and CDR2 is FQGNSA. CDR3 protein: CASSLTNSNEQFF. CDR3 sequence (DNA): TGTGCCAGCAGCTTAACGAACAGTAATGAGCAGTTCTTC.

The V call is TRBV12-3 or TRBV12-4, the J call TRBJ2-3, with 10 bases fitting TRBD2. The junction had 0 bases not matched to a gene; V was cut back by 6 bases and J by 3 bases. The CDR3 loop spans 13 amino acids. The CDR3 DNA follows: TGTGCCAGCAGGACTAGCGGGACAGATACGCAGTATTTT. Its translation: CASRTSGTDTQYF.

A few counts support this clonotype. This chain uses TRBV12-3 or TRBV12-4 with TRBJ2-7; D might be TRBD1 (5 bases). V was cut by 6 bases and J by 0 bases, with 12 bases left in between. The CDR3 sequence is 14 residues long. The CDR3 DNA reads as TGTGCCAGCAGGATGACAGAAAGCTCCTACGAGCAGTACTTC. Its translation: CASRMTESSYEQYF.

This clonotype was recorded many times. The rearrangement links TRBV7-2 to TRBJ2-2, with 8 bases that match TRBD2. Germline CDR1 is SGHTA and CDR2 is FQGNSA. V shed 5 bases, J shed 7 bases, and the junction held 6 bases outside the gene matches. The CDR3 spans 14 residues. CDR3 region: CASSLKRGIGELFF. For the CDR3, the DNA is TGTGCCAGCAGCCTAAAGCGGGGGATCGGGGAGCTGTTTTTT.

The J gene is TRBJ2-7, the V gene TRBV28; D may be TRBD1 (6 bases). CDR1 and CDR2 (germline): MDHEN, SYDVKM. The CDR3 is made up of 17 amino acids. The V end lost 2 bases, the J end lost 0 bases, and 17 bases lay between the germline ends. CDR3 protein: CASSLAPGGDSSYEQYF. As DNA, the CDR3 is TGTGCCAGCAGTTTAGCTCCTGGGGGCGACAGCTCCTACGAGCAGTACTTC. The whole variable domain, filled in from reference TRBV28 and TRBJ2-7, reads DVKVTQSSRYLVKRTGEKVFLECVQDMDHENMFWYRQDPGLGLRLIYFSYDVKMKEKGDIPEGYSVSREKKERFSLILESASTNQTSMYLCASSLAPGGDSSYEQYFGPGTRLTVT.

This clonotype came up a few times. The chain carries TRBV7-9 and TRBJ1-2; 10 bases map to TRBD1. Germline V gives CDR1 SEHNR, CDR2 FQNEAQ (reference sequence). The V gene end was trimmed by 6 bases and the J gene end by 7 bases; junction bases not matched to a gene: 11. This CDR3 spans 15 amino acids. CDR3 coding DNA: TGTGCCAGCAGAAACGACAGGGGGCGAAAAGTTGGCTACACCTTC. It translates to CASRNDRGRKVGYTF. Supplemented by reference TRBV7-9 and TRBJ1-2, the full variable domain reads DTGVSQNPRHKITKRGQNVTFRCDPISEHNRLYWYRQTLGQGPEFLTYFQNEAQLEKSRLLSDRFSAERPKGSFSTLEIQRTEQGDSAMYLCASRNDRGRKVGYTFGSGTRLTVV.

The chain links TRBV20-1 to TRBJ1-5, with unresolved D. V lost 6 bases to trimming and J lost 4 bases, with 13 bases between them. CDR1 is DFQATT and CDR2 is SNEGSKA in the germline V gene (reference sequence). The CDR3 is 13 residues long. CDR3 region: CSAAGLTNQPQHF. As DNA, the CDR3 is TGCAGTGCCGCGGGCCTGACTAATCAGCCCCAGCATTTT.

The chain employs TRBV12-3 or TRBV12-4 and TRBJ1-5, with no clear D. This CDR3 is 15 amino acids long. The germline V and J ends were trimmed by 5 bases and 2 bases, with 13 bases remaining between them. CDR3 bases: TGTGCCAGCAGTCCCTTAGGGCGGGGCAATCAGCCCCAGCATTTT. As protein: CASSPLGRGNQPQHF.

This clonotype was counted only a few times. The CDR3 loop is CASSDRTSGGAGQFF. The CDR3 bases are TGTGCCAGCAGCGACAGGACTAGCGGGGGGGCGGGGCAGTTCTTC. This chain links TRBV2 with TRBJ2-1; 15 bases align to TRBD2. The germline gives CDR1 SNHLY, CDR2 FYNNEI. CDR3 size: 15 residues. Trimming cost V 6 bases and J 12 bases; bases outside gene matches: 9.

The chain links TRBV21-1 to TRBJ2-7. TRBV21-1 is deemed a pseudogene. The CDR3 sequence is 11 residues long. Written as DNA, the CDR3 is TGTGCCAGCCGAGTGGTAAACGAGCAGTACGTC. Residues: CASRVVNEQYV.

This clonotype was counted between two and nine times. This chain joins TRBV7-2 and TRBJ1-2; TRBD1 matches at 8 bases. J lost 10 bases, V lost 4 bases, and 5 bases had no gene match. Germline values: CDR1 SGHTA, CDR2 FQGNSA. This CDR3 region has 12 residues. DNA of the CDR3: TGTGCCAGCAGCTCGGACAGGGTGGTCTACACCTTC. Protein product: CASSSDRVVYTF.

The chain is built from TRBV30 and TRBJ1-2; weak D call: TRBD1 (5 bases). The CDR3 has 14 residues. Germline CDR1 reads GTSNPN; CDR2 reads SVGIG (reference sequence). Trimming took off 8 bases at V and 0 bases at J, with 16 bases between the two ends. CDR3: CAGTFKTANYGYTF. The CDR3 DNA sequence: TGTGCCGGCACCTTTAAGACAGCTAACTATGGCTACACCTTC.

DNA for the CDR3: TGTGCCAGCAGTGAGGGGGCGAACACCGGGGAGCTGTTTTTT. Its translation is CASSEGANTGELFF. This chain joins TRBV11-2 and TRBJ2-2; tentative D call: TRBD1 (6 bases). V lost 6 bases and J lost 0, with 8 bases in between. Germline CDR1 is SGHAT and CDR2 is FQNNGV. The CDR3 length is 14 residues.

Concerning this clonotype itself: The junction and the germline gene differ at one end; a read error may be behind it. J is TRBJ2-5 and V is TRBV7-9, with no clear D. This CDR3 comprises 13 residues. Germline V lookup: CDR1 SEHNR, CDR2 FQNEAQ (reference sequence). The CDR3 DNA reads as TGTGCCAGCAGCTTAGCAGGGTCAGAGATCCAGTACTTC. Translation: CASSLAGSEIQYF.

The chain carries TRBV25-1 and TRBJ2-3; possible D gene TRBD1, 6 bases. Looked up from germline, CDR1 is MGHDK and CDR2 is SYGVNS. The CDR3 extends over 14 amino acids. Deletions cut 3 bases from V and 5 bases from J, with 12 bases between. As DNA, the CDR3 is TGTGCCAGCAGTGATCTCAGGGGTGAAGATACGCAGTATTTT. Protein: CASSDLRGEDTQYF.

V usage is TRBV7-9 and J usage is TRBJ2-7; TRBD2 might be the D (6 bases). Germline CDR1 is SEHNR and CDR2 is FQNEAQ (reference sequence). The CDR3 consists of 16 residues. Trimming cost V 1 base and J 2 bases, with 15 bases left between them. The CDR3 is CASSLGKGLPTYEQYF. CDR3 DNA sequence: TGTGCCAGCAGCTTAGGAAAGGGACTGCCGACCTACGAGCAGTACTTC.

V gene TRBV9 combines with J gene TRBJ1-1, with D tentatively TRBD1 (6 bases). The CDR3 runs to 16 residues. V was cut by 0 bases and J by 1 base, with 13 bases left in between. In germline, CDR1 is SGDLS, CDR2 YYNGEE. The DNA of the CDR3 is TGTGCCAGCAGCGTAGGAGGGGGAGGGCCGAACACTGAAGCTTTCTTT. It encodes CASSVGGGGPNTEAFF. Looking up the rest from reference TRBV9 and TRBJ1-1 gives the full variable domain: DSGVTQTPKHLITATGQRVTLRCSPRSGDLSVYWYQQSLDQGLQFLIQYYNGEERAKGNILERFSAQQFPDLHSELNLSSLELGDSALYFCASSVGGGGPNTEAFFGQGTRLTVV.

The table lists this clonotype with a few counts. CDR3: CSASRDRPLNTEAFF. The CDR3 DNA sequence: TGCAGTGCTTCCCGGGACAGGCCCTTGAACACTGAAGCTTTCTTT. This chain joins TRBV20-1 and TRBJ1-1; 8 nucleotides match TRBD1. Germline V gene lookup returns CDR1 DFQATT and CDR2 SNEGSKA (reference sequence). V shed 5 bases and J 0 bases; nucleotides not matched to a gene: 8. This CDR3 contains 15 residues.

V usage is TRBV6-1 and J usage is TRBJ1-6, with D perhaps TRBD1 (5 bases). The germline CDR1 and CDR2 sequences are MNHNS and SASEGT. V was shortened by 6 bases and J by 10 bases, with 19 bases between the two germline ends. The CDR3 length is 15 residues. The chain's CDR3 is CASSRPDLGGSPLHF. DNA for the CDR3: TGTGCCAGCAGCCGGCCGGACCTCGGGGGATCACCCCTCCACTTT.

The V gene is TRBV7-9, the J gene TRBJ1-1; D is uncertain. The CDR3 length is 14 residues. Trimming took off 5 bases at V and 3 bases at J, with 13 bases between the two ends. Germline V gene lookup returns CDR1 SEHNR and CDR2 FQNEAQ (reference sequence). This chain's CDR3 is CASSPPYGDTEAFF. CDR3 nucleotides: TGTGCCAGCAGCCCCCCCTATGGGGACACTGAAGCTTTCTTT. The complete variable domain, with remaining parts taken from reference TRBV7-9 and TRBJ1-1, reads DTGVSQNPRHKITKRGQNVTFRCDPISEHNRLYWYRQTLGQGPEFLTYFQNEAQLEKSRLLSDRFSAERPKGSFSTLEIQRTEQGDSAMYLCASSPPYGDTEAFFGQGTRLTVV.